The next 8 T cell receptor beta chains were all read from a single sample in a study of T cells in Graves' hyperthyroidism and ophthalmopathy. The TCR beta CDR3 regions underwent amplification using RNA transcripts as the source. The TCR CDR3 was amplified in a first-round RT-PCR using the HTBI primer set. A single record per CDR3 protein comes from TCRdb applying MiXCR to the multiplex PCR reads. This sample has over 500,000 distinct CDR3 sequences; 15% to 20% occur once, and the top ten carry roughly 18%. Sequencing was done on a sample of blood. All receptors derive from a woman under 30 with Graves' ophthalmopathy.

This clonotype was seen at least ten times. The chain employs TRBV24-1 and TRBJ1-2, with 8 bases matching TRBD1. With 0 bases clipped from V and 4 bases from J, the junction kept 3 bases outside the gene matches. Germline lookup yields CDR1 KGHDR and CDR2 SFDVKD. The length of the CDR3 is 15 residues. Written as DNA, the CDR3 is TGTGCCACCAGTGATTTGACAGGGGGGTCCTATGGCTACACCTTC. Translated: CATSDLTGGSYGYTF.

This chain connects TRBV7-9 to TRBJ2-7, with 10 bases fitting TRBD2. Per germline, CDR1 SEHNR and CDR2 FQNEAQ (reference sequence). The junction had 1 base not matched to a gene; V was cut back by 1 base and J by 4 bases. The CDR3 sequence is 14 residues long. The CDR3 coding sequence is TGTGCCAGCAGCTTAGGTAGCGGGAGGTACGAGCAGTACTTC. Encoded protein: CASSLGSGRYEQYF.

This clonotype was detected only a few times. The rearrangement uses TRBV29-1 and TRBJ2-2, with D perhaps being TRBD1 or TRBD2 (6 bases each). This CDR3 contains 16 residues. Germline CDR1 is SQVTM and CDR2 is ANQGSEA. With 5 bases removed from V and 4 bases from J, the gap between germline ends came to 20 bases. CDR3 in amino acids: CSVRLGAGMFTGELFF. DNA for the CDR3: TGCAGCGTTAGATTGGGGGCGGGAATGTTCACCGGGGAGCTGTTTTTT.

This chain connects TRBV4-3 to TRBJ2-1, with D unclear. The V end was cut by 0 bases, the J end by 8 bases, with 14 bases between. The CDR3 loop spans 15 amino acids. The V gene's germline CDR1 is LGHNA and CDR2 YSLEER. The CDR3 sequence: CASSQERIGGHEQFF. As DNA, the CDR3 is TGCGCCAGCAGCCAAGAGAGAATAGGTGGCCATGAGCAGTTCTTC.

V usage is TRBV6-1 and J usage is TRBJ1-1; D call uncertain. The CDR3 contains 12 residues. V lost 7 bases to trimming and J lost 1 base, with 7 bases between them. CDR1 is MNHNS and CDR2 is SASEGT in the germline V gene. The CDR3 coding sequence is TGTGCCAGCACCAGGCCGAACACTGAAGCTTTCTTT. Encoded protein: CASTRPNTEAFF.

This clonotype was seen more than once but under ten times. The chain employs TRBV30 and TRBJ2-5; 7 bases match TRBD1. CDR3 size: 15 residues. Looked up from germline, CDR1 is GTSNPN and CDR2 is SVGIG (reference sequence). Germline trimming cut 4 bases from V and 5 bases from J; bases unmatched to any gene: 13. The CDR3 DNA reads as TGTGCCTGGACTAGACAGGGTACGGCTGGGGAGACCCAGTACTTC. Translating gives CAWTRQGTAGETQYF. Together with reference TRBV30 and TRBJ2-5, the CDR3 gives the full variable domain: SQTIHQWPATLVQPVGSPLSLECTVEGTSNPNLYWYRQAAGRGLQLLFYSVGIGQISSEVPQNLSASRPQDRQFILSSKKLLLSDSGFYLCAWTRQGTAGETQYFGPGTRLLVL.

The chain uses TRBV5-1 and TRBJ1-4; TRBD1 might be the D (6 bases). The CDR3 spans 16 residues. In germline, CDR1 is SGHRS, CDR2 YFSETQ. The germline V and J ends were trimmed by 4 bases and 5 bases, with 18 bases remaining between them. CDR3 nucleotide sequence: TGCGCCAGCAGCAGGGGGGGGGTCCCCAAGAATGAAAAACTGTTTTTT. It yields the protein CASSRGGVPKNEKLFF. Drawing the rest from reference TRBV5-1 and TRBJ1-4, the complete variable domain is KAGVTQTPRYLIKTRGQQVTLSCSPISGHRSVSWYQQTPGQGLQFLFEYFSETQRNKGNFPGRFSGRQFSNSRSEMNVSTLELGDSALYLCASSRGGVPKNEKLFFGSGTQLSVL.

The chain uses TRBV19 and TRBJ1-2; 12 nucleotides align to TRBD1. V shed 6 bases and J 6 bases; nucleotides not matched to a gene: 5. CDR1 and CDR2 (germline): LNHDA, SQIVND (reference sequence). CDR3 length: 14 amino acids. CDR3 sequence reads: CASRAGTGGNGYTF. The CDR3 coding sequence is TGTGCCAGTAGGGCCGGGACAGGGGGCAATGGCTACACCTTC.